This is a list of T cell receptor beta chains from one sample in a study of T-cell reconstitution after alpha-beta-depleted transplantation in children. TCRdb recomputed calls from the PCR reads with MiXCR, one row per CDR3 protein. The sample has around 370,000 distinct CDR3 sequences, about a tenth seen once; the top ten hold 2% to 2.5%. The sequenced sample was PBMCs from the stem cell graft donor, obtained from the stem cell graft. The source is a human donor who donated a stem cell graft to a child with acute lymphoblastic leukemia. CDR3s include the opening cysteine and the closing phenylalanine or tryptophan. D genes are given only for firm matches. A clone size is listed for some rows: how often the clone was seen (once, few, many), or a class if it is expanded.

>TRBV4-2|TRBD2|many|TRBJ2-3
TGTGCCAGCAGCCAGACGGGACTAGCGGGAGAGACAGATACGCAGTATTTT
CASSQTGLAGETDTQYF
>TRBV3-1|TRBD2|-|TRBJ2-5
TGTGCCAGCAGCCAAGAGGGACTAGCGGGAGGCCCTCGAGAGACCCAGTACTTC
CASSQEGLAGGPRETQYF
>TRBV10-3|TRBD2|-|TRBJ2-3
TGTGCCATCAGTGAACTGGGACTAGCGGGAGTAGGTGATACGCAGTATTTT
CAISELGLAGVGDTQYF
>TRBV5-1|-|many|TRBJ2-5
TGTGCCAGCAGCTTAGCGCTGCAAGAGACCCAGTACTTC
CASSLALQETQYF
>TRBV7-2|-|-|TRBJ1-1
TGTGCCAGCAGCTCCGGGACCTCCGGGACTAACGCTTTCTTT
CASSSGTSGTNAFF
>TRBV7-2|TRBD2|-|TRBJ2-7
TGTGCCAGCAGCTTATCGGGCGGGAGTGTCCCCTACGAGCAGTACTTC
CASSLSGGSVPYEQYF
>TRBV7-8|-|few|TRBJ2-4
TGTGCCAGCAGCTTGTTGGGAGATAGCTCGGGAAACATTCAGTACTTC
CASSLLGDSSGNIQYF
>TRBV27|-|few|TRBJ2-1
TGTGCCAGCAGTTTTGCAGGGCCCGATGAGCAGTTCTTC
CASSFAGPDEQFF
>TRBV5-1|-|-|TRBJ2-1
TGCGCCAGCAGCTTGGTGTCCGGCGGGAGCAGGGGTGAGCAGTTCTTC
CASSLVSGGSRGEQFF
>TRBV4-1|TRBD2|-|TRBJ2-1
TGCGCCAGCAGCCAAGTCGGCGGGAGATACAATGAGCAGTTCTTC
CASSQVGGRYNEQFF
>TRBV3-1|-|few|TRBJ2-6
TGTGCCAGCAGCCTCGCCGGGACCCCTCTCTCTGGGGCCAACGTCCTGACTTTC
CASSLAGTPLSGANVLTF
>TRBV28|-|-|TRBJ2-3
TGTGCCAGCAGTTTCGGAGTTGGCAGGGTGCGAATGGATGCGCAGTATTTT
CASSFGVGRVRMDAQYF
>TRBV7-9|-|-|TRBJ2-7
TGTGCCTCCTGGAGGGGACAGCCCTACGAGCAGTACTTC
CASWRGQPYEQYF
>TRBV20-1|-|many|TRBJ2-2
TGCAGTGCCACAAACACCGGGGAGCTGTTTTTT
CSATNTGELFF
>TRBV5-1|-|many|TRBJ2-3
TGTGCCAGCAGCTTAGGGGCGTCCAGCACAGATACGCAGTATTTT
CASSLGASSTDTQYF
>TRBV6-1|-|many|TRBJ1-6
TGTGCCAGCGGGACAACATATAATTCACCCCTCCACTTT
CASGTTYNSPLHF
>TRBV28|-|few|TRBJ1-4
TGTGCCAGCAGTTCCTCCCCTACCAGGGTGGGGGAAAAACTGTTTTTT
CASSSSPTRVGEKLFF
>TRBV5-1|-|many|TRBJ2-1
TGCGCCAGCAGCTTAAACGGGGGCTCCTACAATGAGCAGTTCTTC
CASSLNGGSYNEQFF
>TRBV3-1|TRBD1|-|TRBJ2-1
TGTGCCAGCAGCCAAGATCGCGGGGACAGGACGCCGCTTTGGTCCTACAATGAGCAGTTCTTC
CASSQDRGDRTPLWSYNEQFF
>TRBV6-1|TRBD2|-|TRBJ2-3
TGTGCCAGCACCGGGACTAGCGGGGGCACAGATACGCAGTATTTT
CASTGTSGGTDTQYF
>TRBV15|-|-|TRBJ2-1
TGTGCCACCAGCTCCCGTTCGCGGAGGTCCTACAATGAGCAGTTCTTC
CATSSRSRRSYNEQFF
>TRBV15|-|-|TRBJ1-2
TGTGCCACCAGCTCCGAACCGAGGAGCTATGGCTACACCTTC
CATSSEPRSYGYTF
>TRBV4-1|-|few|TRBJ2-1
TGCGCCAGCAGCCAAGGGGCAGGACGGTCATACAATGAGCAGTTCTTC
CASSQGAGRSYNEQFF
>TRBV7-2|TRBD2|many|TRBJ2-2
TGTGCCAGCAGCTCCGGGACTAGCGGGTGGACCGGGGAGCTGTTTTTT
CASSSGTSGWTGELFF
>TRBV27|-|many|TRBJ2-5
TGTGCCAGCAGTCCCCCTCGGGGCACCCAGTACTTC
CASSPPRGTQYF
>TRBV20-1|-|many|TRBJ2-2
TGCAGTGCTAGCCGACTAACGGAGGCCGGGGAGCTGTTTTTT
CSASRLTEAGELFF
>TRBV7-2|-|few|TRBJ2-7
TGTGCCAGCAGCTTAGGCGGCCAGCTCCACGAGCAGTACTTC
CASSLGGQLHEQYF
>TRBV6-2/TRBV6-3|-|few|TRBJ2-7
TGTGCCAGCAGTTACGCGACAGTTTTCTCCTACGAGCAGTACTTC
CASSYATVFSYEQYF
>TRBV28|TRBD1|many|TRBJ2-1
TGTGCCAGCAGTCCGGGGACAGGTATCAATGAGCAGTTCTTC
CASSPGTGINEQFF
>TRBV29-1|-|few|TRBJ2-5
TGCAGCGTTGAAGGAGGGATTGAGGAGACCCAGTACTTC
CSVEGGIEETQYF
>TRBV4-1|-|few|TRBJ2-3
TGCGCCAGCAGCCAACGAGTTAGCACAGATACGCAGTATTTT
CASSQRVSTDTQYF
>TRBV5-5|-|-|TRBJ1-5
TGTGCCAGCAGCTTGGAAGGGCCGGTGCTGCCCCAGCATTTT
CASSLEGPVLPQHF
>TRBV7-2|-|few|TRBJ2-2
TGTGCCAGCAGCTTATTCACGGGGCGTGGGACCGGGGAGCTGTTTTTT
CASSLFTGRGTGELFF
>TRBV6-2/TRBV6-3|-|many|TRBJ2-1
TGTGCCACCAAAAGGGAAGCTCCGGAGCAGTTCTTC
CATKREAPEQFF
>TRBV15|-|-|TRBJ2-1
TGTGCCACCAGCAGGGTCCATGGCGGGTCCTACAATGAGCAGTTCTTC
CATSRVHGGSYNEQFF
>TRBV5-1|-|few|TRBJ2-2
TGCGCCAGCAGCTTGGGGCCACTTGGCGGGGAGCTGTTTTTT
CASSLGPLGGELFF
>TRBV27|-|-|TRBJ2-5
TGTGCCAGCAGTTTGGGGCGGGGCCGGACCCAGTACTTC
CASSLGRGRTQYF
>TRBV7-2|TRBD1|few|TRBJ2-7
TGTGCCAGCAGCCCCTGGACAGGGTACTACGAGCAGTACTTC
CASSPWTGYYEQYF
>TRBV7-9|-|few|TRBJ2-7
TGTGCCAGCAGCTTAGTACAGTACGAGCAGTACTTC
CASSLVQYEQYF
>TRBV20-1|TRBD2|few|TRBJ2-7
TGCAGTGCCCGCTTAGCGGGAGTTCTTTACGAGCAGTACTTC
CSARLAGVLYEQYF
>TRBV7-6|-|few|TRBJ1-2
TGTGCCAGCAGCTTGCCGGATACTTCTGGCTACACCTTC
CASSLPDTSGYTF
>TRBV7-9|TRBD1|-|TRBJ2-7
TGTGCCAGCAGCTTACAGGGGGCGCGGTCCTACGAGCAGTACTTC
CASSLQGARSYEQYF
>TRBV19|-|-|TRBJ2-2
TGTGCCAGTAGTAACGGACCCGCTCGGCGCTCCGGGGAGCTGTTTTTT
CASSNGPARRSGELFF
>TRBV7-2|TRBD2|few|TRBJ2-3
TGTGCCAGCAGCTTTCAGCGGGGAAACACAGATACGCAGTATTTT
CASSFQRGNTDTQYF
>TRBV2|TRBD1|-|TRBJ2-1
TGTGCCAGCAGACCACGACGGACAGGGGGAAATGAGCAGTTCTTC
CASRPRRTGGNEQFF
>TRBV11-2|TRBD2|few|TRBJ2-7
TGTGCCAGCAGCTTGGGTCCGGGGGAAAGCGGGAGGTCAGCCTACGAGCAGTACTTC
CASSLGPGESGRSAYEQYF
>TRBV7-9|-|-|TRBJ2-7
TGTGCCAGCAGCTCAGAGGGAAACTCCTACGAGCAGTACTTC
CASSSEGNSYEQYF
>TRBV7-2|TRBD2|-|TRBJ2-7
TGTGCCAGCGGGAGGGCCCTCTCCTACGAGCAGTACTTC
CASGRALSYEQYF
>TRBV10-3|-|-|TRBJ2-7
TGTGCCATCAGTGTGTATGGGAGGAGCCCCTCCTACGAGCAGTACTTC
CAISVYGRSPSYEQYF
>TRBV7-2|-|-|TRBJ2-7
TGTGCCAGCAGCCCTCAGGGGGGGGCGGGAGTAGGCCACGAGCAGTACTTC
CASSPQGGAGVGHEQYF
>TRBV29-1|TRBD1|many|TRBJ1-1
TGCAGCGTTGTCAGGGGGCACTTGAACACTGAAGCTTTCTTT
CSVVRGHLNTEAFF
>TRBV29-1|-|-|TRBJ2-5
TGCAGCGTTAGGGCGGGAGAGACCCAGTACTTC
CSVRAGETQYF
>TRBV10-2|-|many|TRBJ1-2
TGCGCCAGCAGAAATGGGCTTAGTGACGTCTATGGCTACACCTTC
CASRNGLSDVYGYTF
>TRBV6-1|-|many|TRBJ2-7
TGTGCCAGCAGCCGCCAGGGGAGCTCCTACGAGCAGTACTTC
CASSRQGSSYEQYF
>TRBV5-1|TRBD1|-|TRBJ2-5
TGCGCCAGCAGCTTTGACAGGGGGCCTTCCTCCCAGTACTTC
CASSFDRGPSSQYF
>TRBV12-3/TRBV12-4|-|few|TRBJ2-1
TGTGCCAGCAGCAGTAGCAGCCTCAATGAGCAGTTCTTC
CASSSSSLNEQFF
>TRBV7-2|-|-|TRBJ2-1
TGTGCCAGCAGCTTAGTGGTTAGCGGCTACAATGAGCAGTTCTTC
CASSLVVSGYNEQFF
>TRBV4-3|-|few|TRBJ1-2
TGCGCCAGCAGCCAAGTTGTCAGGGCAGGCTACACCTTC
CASSQVVRAGYTF